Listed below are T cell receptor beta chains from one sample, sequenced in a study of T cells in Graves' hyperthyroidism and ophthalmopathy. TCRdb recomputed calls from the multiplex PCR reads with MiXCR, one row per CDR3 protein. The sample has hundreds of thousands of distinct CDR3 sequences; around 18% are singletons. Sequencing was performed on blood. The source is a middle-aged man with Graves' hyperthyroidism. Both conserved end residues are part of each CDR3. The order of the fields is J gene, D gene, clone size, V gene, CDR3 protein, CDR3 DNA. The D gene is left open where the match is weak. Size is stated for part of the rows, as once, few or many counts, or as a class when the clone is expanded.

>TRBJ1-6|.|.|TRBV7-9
CASSPGVGNSPLHF
TGTGCCAGCAGCCCTGGAGTGGGGAATTCACCCCTCCACTTT
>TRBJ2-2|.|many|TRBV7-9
CASSFQGDGELFF
TGTGCCAGCAGCTTCCAGGGAGACGGGGAGCTGTTTTTT
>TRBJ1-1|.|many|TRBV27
CASSFSPSFGEAFF
TGTGCCAGCAGTTTTAGCCCGAGCTTCGGTGAAGCTTTCTTT
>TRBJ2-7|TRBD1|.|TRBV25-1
CASRKTGNTYEQYF
TGTGCCAGCAGGAAGACAGGGAATACCTACGAGCAGTACTTC
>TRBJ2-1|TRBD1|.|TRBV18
CASSPARGTGDYNEQFF
TGTGCCAGCTCACCAGCAAGAGGGACAGGCGATTACAATGAGCAGTTCTTC
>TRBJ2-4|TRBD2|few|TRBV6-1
CACSEGLAGSLAKNIQYF
TGTGCCTGCTCAGAGGGACTAGCGGGGTCCTTAGCCAAAAACATTCAGTACTTC
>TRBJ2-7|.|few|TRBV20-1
CSARLGSSYEQYF
TGCAGTGCTAGATTGGGCAGCTCCTACGAGCAGTACTTC
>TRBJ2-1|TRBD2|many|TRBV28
CASSPRLAGSQFF
TGTGCCAGCAGTCCGAGACTAGCGGGGTCCCAGTTCTTC
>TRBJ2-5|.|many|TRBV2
CASSRRPSPETQYF
TGTGCCAGCAGCCGAAGGCCCTCCCCCGAGACCCAGTACTTC
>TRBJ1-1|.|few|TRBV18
CASSLEFGEAFF
TGTGCCAGCTCATTGGAATTCGGTGAAGCTTTCTTT
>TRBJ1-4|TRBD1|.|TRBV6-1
CASSLQGQGEKLFF
TGTGCCAGCAGTCTACAGGGGCAGGGGGAAAAACTGTTTTTT
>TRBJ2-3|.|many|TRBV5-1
CASSLEAVTDTQYF
TGCGCCAGCAGCTTGGAGGCTGTCACAGATACGCAGTATTTT
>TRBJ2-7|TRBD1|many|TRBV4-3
CASSQDGGQLYEQYF
TGCGCCAGCAGCCAAGATGGGGGACAGCTTTACGAGCAGTACTTC
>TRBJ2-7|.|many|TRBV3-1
CASSQVGPFHEQYF
TGTGCCAGCAGCCAAGTCGGCCCCTTCCACGAGCAGTACTTC
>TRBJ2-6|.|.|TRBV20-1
CSARDQRRSGANVLTF
TGCAGTGCTAGAGATCAGCGGAGATCTGGGGCCAACGTCCTGACTTTC
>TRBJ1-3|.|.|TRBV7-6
CASSSRAGSSGNTIYF
TGTGCCAGCAGCTCCCGAGCGGGGTCCTCTGGAAACACCATATATTTT
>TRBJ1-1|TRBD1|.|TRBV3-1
CASSLRTGPEAFF
TGTGCCAGCAGCCTGAGGACAGGCCCTGAAGCTTTCTTT
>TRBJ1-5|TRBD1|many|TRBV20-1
CSARAWDRGGGLPQHF
TGCAGTGCTAGAGCCTGGGACAGGGGGGGGGGTCTGCCCCAGCATTTT
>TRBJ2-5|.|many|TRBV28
CASSLPAQETQYF
TGTGCCAGCAGTTTACCCGCCCAAGAGACCCAGTACTTC
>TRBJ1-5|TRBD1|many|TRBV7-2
CASSLDRALNQPQHF
TGTGCCAGCAGTTTGGACAGGGCGCTAAATCAGCCCCAGCATTTT
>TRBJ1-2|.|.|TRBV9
CASSPGQTGGYGYTF
TGTGCCAGCAGCCCCGGTCAGACCGGCGGCTATGGCTACACCTTC
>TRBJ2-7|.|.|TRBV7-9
CASSPRDTPKDEQYF
TGTGCCAGCAGCCCCCGGGACACACCCAAAGACGAGCAGTACTTC
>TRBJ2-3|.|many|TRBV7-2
CASSTRGSGSTDTQYF
TGTGCCAGCAGCACTCGGGGGTCGGGAAGCACAGATACGCAGTATTTT
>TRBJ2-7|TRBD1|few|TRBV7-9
CASSSPGQGDEQYF
TGTGCCAGCAGCTCCCCGGGACAGGGAGACGAGCAGTACTTC
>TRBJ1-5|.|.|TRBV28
CASREGGNRYQPQHF
TGTGCCAGCAGGGAGGGGGGAAATAGGTATCAGCCCCAGCATTTT
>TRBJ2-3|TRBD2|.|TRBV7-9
CASSLLAGELGSDTQYF
TGTGCCAGCAGCTTGCTAGCGGGAGAGCTGGGTTCAGATACGCAGTATTTT
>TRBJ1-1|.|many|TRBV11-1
CASSLGRLNTEAFF
TGTGCCAGCAGCTTAGGACGGTTGAACACTGAAGCTTTCTTT
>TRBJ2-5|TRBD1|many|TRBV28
CASSRQTGYQETQYF
TGTGCCAGCAGTAGACAGACAGGGTATCAAGAGACCCAGTACTTC
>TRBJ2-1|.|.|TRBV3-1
CASSQDRDEQFF
TGTGCCAGCAGCCAAGATAGGGATGAGCAGTTCTTC
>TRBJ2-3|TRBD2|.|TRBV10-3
CATVGGGSTDTQYF
TGTGCCACCGTCGGCGGGGGAAGCACAGATACGCAGTATTTT
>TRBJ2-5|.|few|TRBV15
CATSRDLLETQYF
TGTGCCACCAGCAGAGATCTCTTGGAGACCCAGTACTTC
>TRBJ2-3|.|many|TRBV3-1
CASSPSLGTDTQYF
TGTGCCAGCAGCCCTAGTCTGGGCACAGATACGCAGTATTTT
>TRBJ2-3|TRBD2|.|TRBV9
CASSVVSGGAADTQYF
TGTGCCAGCAGCGTAGTTAGCGGGGGGGCCGCAGATACGCAGTATTTT
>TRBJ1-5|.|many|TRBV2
CASRGWGNQPQHF
TGTGCCAGCAGGGGCTGGGGCAATCAGCCCCAGCATTTT
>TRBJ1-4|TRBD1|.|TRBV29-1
CSARDREANEKLFF
TGCAGCGCCCGGGACAGGGAAGCTAATGAAAAACTGTTTTTT
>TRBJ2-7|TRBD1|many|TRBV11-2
CASSFQGAVYEQYF
TGTGCCAGCAGCTTCCAGGGGGCGGTCTACGAGCAGTACTTC
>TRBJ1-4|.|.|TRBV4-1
CASSLPLGSQKLFF
TGCGCCAGCAGCCTACCGCTCGGGAGTCAAAAACTGTTTTTT
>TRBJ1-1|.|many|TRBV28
CASCRANTEAFF
TGTGCCAGCTGCCGGGCGAACACTGAAGCTTTCTTT
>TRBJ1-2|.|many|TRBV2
CASTQEGTASYGYTF
TGTGCCAGCACACAGGAAGGGACGGCCTCCTATGGCTACACCTTC
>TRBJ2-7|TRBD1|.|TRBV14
CASSLFVGQGIYEQYF
TGTGCCAGCAGTTTATTTGTTGGACAGGGGATTTACGAGCAGTACTTC
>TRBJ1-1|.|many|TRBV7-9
CASSPRGLGDNTEAFF
TGTGCCAGCAGCCCCCGGGGTCTGGGAGATAACACTGAAGCTTTCTTT